Below, 15 T cell receptor beta chains from the same sample are listed, as sequenced in a study of vaccination and CD4 T cells after COVID-19. Noted treatment: approximately nine-day PBMC culture with coronavirus spike peptide pools or control peptides (ViraFEST assay). The antigens for these receptors are not known. An Oncomine TCR Beta short-read assay was used to sequence the DNA from cultured CD4+ T cells. MiXCR, run by TCRdb on the PCR reads, gives a single entry per CDR3 protein. The repertoire holds fewer than 20,000 distinct CDR3 sequences, with about 40% as singletons. This material consisted of CD4+ T cells from blood, cultured in vitro, taken before SARS-CoV-2 vaccination. The receptors stem from a human donor who received a COVID-19 vaccine.

This rearrangement joins TRBV6-4 to TRBJ1-5; 7 positions match TRBD1. The germline gives CDR1 MRHNA, CDR2 SNTAGT. This CDR3 region has 19 residues. V was pared by 0 bases and J by 0 bases, with 11 bases of the junction left unmatched. The CDR3 loop reads CASSDSERGLRYSNQPQHF. In DNA, the CDR3 is TGTGCCAGCAGTGACTCGGAAAGGGGGCTCCGGTATAGCAATCAGCCCCAGCATTTT.

The J gene is TRBJ1-6, the V gene TRBV19; 10 bases align to TRBD1. Germline CDR1 LNHDA, CDR2 SQIVND (reference sequence). The V and J ends lost 0 bases and 4 bases, in that order; junction bases with no gene match: 15. This CDR3 has 21 amino acids. CDR3 protein: CASSIDFRDRGPFQYNSPLHF. In DNA, the CDR3 is TGTGCCAGTAGTATAGACTTCCGGGACAGGGGACCTTTCCAGTATAATTCACCCCTCCACTTT.

This chain joins TRBV6-1 and TRBJ1-2, with 8 bases aligning to TRBD1. Trimming removed 2 bases from V and 3 bases from J; junction bases left unmatched: 5. There are 15 residues in the CDR3. The germline CDR1 and CDR2 sequences are MNHNS and SASEGT. Here the CDR3 DNA reads TGTGCCAGCAGTGAAATCCAGGGGGCTTACTATGGCTACACCTTC. Translating it yields CASSEIQGAYYGYTF.

This clonotype occurred a few times. The chain combines TRBV2 with TRBJ1-2, with no clear D. Trimming removed 3 bases at V and 3 bases at J, with 8 bases between. This CDR3 has 13 residues. Germline CDR1 SNHLY, CDR2 FYNNEI. CDR3 in amino acids: CASSETQDYGYTF. CDR3 coding DNA: TGTGCCAGCAGTGAGACCCAGGACTATGGCTACACCTTC.

The chain links TRBV5-5 to TRBJ2-5; a weak D match, TRBD1 (6 bases). In germline, CDR1 is SGHKS, CDR2 YYEKEE (reference sequence). CDR3 length: 12 residues. V lost 6 bases and J 8 bases, leaving 14 bases between the germline ends. The CDR3 loop is CASNDRPPTQYF. In DNA, the CDR3 is TGTGCCAGCAACGACAGGCCACCCACCCAGTACTTC.

This chain connects TRBV24-1 to TRBJ1-2; D unclear. V lost 0 bases to trimming and J lost 5 bases, with 6 bases between them. The CDR3 has 13 residues. CDR1 KGHDR and CDR2 SFDVKD come from the germline V gene. CDR3 sequence reads: CATSDLKGYGYTF. CDR3 nucleotides: TGTGCCACCAGTGATTTGAAGGGTTATGGCTACACCTTC.

The chain uses TRBV20-1 and TRBJ2-7, with TRBD1 as a possible D gene (5 bases). CDR3 length: 14 residues. The V gene's germline CDR1 is DFQATT and CDR2 SNEGSKA (reference sequence). Trimming cost V 3 bases and J 0 bases, with 12 bases left between them. The CDR3 region is CSASSRVTSYEQYF. Here the CDR3 DNA reads TGCAGTGCTAGCAGCAGGGTTACCTCCTACGAGCAGTACTTC.

The V call is TRBV5-1, the J call TRBJ2-3, with TRBD2 matching 10 bases. Germline CDR1 is SGHRS and CDR2 is YFSETQ. The V segment lost 3 bases and the J segment 1 base; nucleotides outside the gene matches: 2. This CDR3 comprises 15 residues. Here the CDR3 DNA reads TGCGCCAGCAGCTCTACTAGCGGGGGCACAGATACGCAGTATTTT. Protein sequence: CASSSTSGGTDTQYF.

The chain uses TRBV14 and TRBJ2-5; TRBD1 matches 9 bases. Germline V gives CDR1 SGHDN, CDR2 FVKESK. The CDR3 runs 14 residues. Losses at the gene ends were 1 base for V and 4 bases for J; bases not matched to a gene: 1. CDR3 nucleotide sequence: TGTGCCAGCAGCCAAGTGGGACAGGGAGAGACCCAGTACTTC. This codes for CASSQVGQGETQYF.

Only a few counts were recorded for this clonotype. This chain joins TRBV27 and TRBJ2-1, with a possible D match to TRBD2 (6 bases). V lost 6 bases to trimming and J lost 0 bases, with 12 bases between them. The CDR3 has 15 residues. From germline, CDR1 is MNHEY and CDR2 SMNVEV (reference sequence). The CDR3 DNA reads TGTGCCAGCAGCGTAGCGGCAAGCTCCTACAATGAGCAGTTCTTC. It translates to CASSVAASSYNEQFF.

This chain joins TRBV27 and TRBJ1-2, with TRBD1 matching over 7 bases. Unmatched junction bases numbered 6, after V lost 7 bases and J lost 1 base. This CDR3 has 14 amino acids. In germline, CDR1 is MNHEY, CDR2 SMNVEV (reference sequence). CDR3 DNA: TGTGCCAGCAATGCCTACAGGGGTAACTATGGCTACACCTTC. Translation: CASNAYRGNYGYTF.

By frequency in the sample, this clonotype is medium-sized. V usage is TRBV6-1 and J usage is TRBJ1-5; possibly TRBD1 for D (6 bases). V gave up 6 bases and J gave up 2 bases, with 17 bases separating them. The CDR3 consists of 16 residues. Per germline, CDR1 MNHNS and CDR2 SASEGT. CDR3 nucleotides: TGTGCCAGCAGGGGAGAGGGGGGGTTTCGCAATCAGCCCCAGCATTTT. This translates into CASRGEGGFRNQPQHF.

This clonotype was observed a handful of times. This chain joins TRBV12-3 or TRBV12-4 and TRBJ2-3; 8 positions match TRBD2. With 5 bases clipped from V and 2 bases from J, the junction kept 9 bases outside the gene matches. There are 16 residues in the CDR3. The CDR3 DNA reads TGTGCCAGCAGTGACGGACTAGCTCAGGCCACAGATACGCAGTATTTT. This gives the protein CASSDGLAQATDTQYF.

This clonotype was detected only a few times. J is TRBJ1-5 and V is TRBV6-2 or TRBV6-3; 7 bases align to TRBD1. With V trimmed by 0 bases and J by 6 bases, 5 bases remained unmatched. CDR1 is MNHEY, CDR2 SVGEGT, per germline. The CDR3 loop spans 15 amino acids. Here the CDR3 reads CASSYSNRGIQPQHF. The CDR3 coding sequence is TGTGCCAGCAGTTACTCTAACAGGGGCATTCAGCCCCAGCATTTT.

The rearrangement joins TRBV21-1 to TRBJ1-2; the D call in the table, TRBD1, was not verified against the DNA. TRBV21-1 is recorded as a pseudogene. This CDR3 is built from 14 residues. DNA of the CDR3: TGTGCCGTGGGGGGAAGGAACGGGGACTATGGCTACACCTTC. It is translated as CAVGGRNGDYGYTF.